The 8 T cell receptor beta chains in this list originate from one sample, sequenced in a study of T cell clonality in common variable immunodeficiency. Findings and caveats of the study: Common variable immunodeficiency TCR beta sequences reportedly had fewer deletions and N-nucleotide insertions.

These receptors have no known antigen. The table came from immunoSEQ multiplex PCR; TCRdb's copy has only in-frame clones and leaves some out. The sample shows 11,000 to 15,000 clones, none of them appearing just once. Sequencing input: peripheral blood mononuclear cells. These receptors were obtained from a human donor with common variable immunodeficiency.

CDR3: CSVVRGSYEQYF. Incomplete CDR3 DNA: TGCAGCGTTGTGAGGGGGAGCTACGAG. The rearrangement uses TRBV29-1 and TRBJ2-7; the D gene is possibly TRBD1 (6 bases). Read coverage stops 3 residues before the CDR3 terminus; the germline J gene supplies the remainder. Trimming shortened V by 4 bases and J by 3 bases, and 10 bases separated the two germline ends. The CDR3 is 12 amino acids. Germline CDR1 and CDR2: SQVTM and ANQGSEA.

This clone is medium-sized (0.01 to 0.1%). The CDR3 end falls 3 residues outside the read, so it is completed with the germline J gene. The gene calls are TRBV4-2 and TRBJ1-3, with D possibly TRBD1 on 5 matching bases. The ends were cut back, 4 bases at V and 0 bases at J, with 25 bases in the middle. Germline assignment: CDR1 LGHNA and CDR2 YNFKEQ. CDR3 length equals 20 residues. CDR3 sequence reads: CASSPGQSWGKASSGNTIYF. The CDR3 DNA, read in part, is TGTGCCAGCAGCCCCGGACAAAGTTGGGGCAAGGCGAGCTCTGGAAACACC.

This clone turned up a few times. The CDR3 end lies 3 residues beyond the end of the read and is filled in from the germline J gene. This rearrangement joins TRBV30 to TRBJ2-2; D might be TRBD2 (7 bases). Germline CDR1 is GTSNPN and CDR2 is SVGIG (reference sequence). Trimming removed 0 bases from V and 1 base from J, with 12 bases in between. CDR3 size: 16 residues. The CDR3 loop is CAWSVGGGGNTGELFF. Incomplete CDR3 DNA: TGTGCCTGGAGTGTGGGAGGGGGAGGGAACACCGGGGAG.

This clone came up a few times. Sequencing ends 3 residues short of the CDR3 end; the germline J gene provides the rest. The gene calls are TRBV19 and TRBJ1-1; D perhaps matches TRBD1 (5 bases). Germline V gene sequence: CDR1 LNHDA, CDR2 SQIVND (reference sequence). Trimming took 6 bases from V and 3 from J, leaving 26 bases between them. There are 18 residues in the CDR3. CDR3 region: CASRVRDGLLTQHTEAFF. The sequenced part of the CDR3 DNA is TGTGCCAGTAGAGTCCGGGACGGACTACTTACCCAGCACACTGAA.

Note on this clone: The read halts 3 residues ahead of the CDR3 end, with the missing end drawn from the germline J gene. This rearrangement joins TRBV7-2 to TRBJ2-5; 11 bases are shared with TRBD1. V gave up 5 bases and J gave up 2 bases; unmatched junction bases: 4. The CDR3 extends over 15 amino acids. Germline-derived CDR1 and CDR2 are SGHTA and FQGNSA. CDR3 sequence reads: CASSIGQGAQETQYF. The sequenced CDR3 bases are TGTGCCAGCAGCATCGGACAGGGGGCGCAAGAGACC.

This clone was observed a few times. The CDR3 end is not reached by the read, which stops 3 residues before it; the germline J gene fills it in. This sequence joins TRBV19 and TRBJ2-2, with a weak D call TRBD1 (6 bases). The CDR3 loop spans 16 amino acids. Germline V lookup: CDR1 LNHDA, CDR2 SQIVND (reference sequence). Trimming pared 6 bases from V and 1 base from J, leaving 15 bases between. This CDR3 reads CASRPPAGENTGELFF. The covered CDR3 bases are TGTGCCAGTAGGCCGCCCGCAGGGGAGAACACCGGGGAG.

On this clone itself: The CDR3 extends 3 residues past the end of the read, so its final part is completed from the germline J gene. The gene calls are TRBV18 and TRBJ1-2, with 7 bases fitting TRBD1. The CDR3 length is 14 residues. Germline assignment: CDR1 KGHSH and CDR2 LQKENI. V lost 4 bases to trimming and J lost 3 bases; unmatched junction nucleotides: 5. The DNA read from the CDR3 is TGTGCCAGCTCACTAAACAGGGGAGACTATGGC. Translating gives CASSLNRGDYG. The full CDR3 sequence reads CASSLNRGDYGYTF.

Only a few counts were recorded for this clone. With the read ending 3 residues before the CDR3 end, the germline J gene is used to fill in that end. The J gene is TRBJ2-7, the V gene TRBV7-9, with a possible D match to TRBD2 (5 bases). Trimming pared 6 bases from V and 3 bases from J, leaving 9 bases between. From germline, CDR1 is SEHNR and CDR2 FQNEAQ (reference sequence). CDR3 length: 12 amino acids. CDR3: CASSLDFYEQYF. The DNA read from the CDR3 is TGTGCCAGCAGTCTGGACTTCTACGAG.